The following is a TCR beta chain sequence with its context. These data belong to a study of blood T cell repertoires in COVID-19. Authors' processing steps: Estimates of nucleated cell counts were drawn from the amplification of reference gene primers. Here immunoSEQ multiplex PCR was the method, and the copy in TCRdb shows in-frame clones only, minus some. V and J calls and clone size are as listed in that table; D and trimming were resolved from the DNA. The sample has about 80,000 clones, about 82% seen once. Germline-derived CDR1 and CDR2 are GTSNPN and SVGIG (reference sequence). J was trimmed by 4 bases and V by 1 base; bases with no gene match: 13. This CDR3 region has 17 residues.

Material: peripheral blood. The V gene is TRBV30, the J gene TRBJ1-5; 7 bases match TRBD1. The TCR was taken from a man in his fifties or sixties with COVID-19, enrolled during active disease. The CDR3 region is CAWSGGLQQGTNQPQHF. CDR3 DNA sequence: TGTGCCTGGAGTGGGGGGCTTCAACAGGGGACAAATCAGCCCCAGCATTTT.